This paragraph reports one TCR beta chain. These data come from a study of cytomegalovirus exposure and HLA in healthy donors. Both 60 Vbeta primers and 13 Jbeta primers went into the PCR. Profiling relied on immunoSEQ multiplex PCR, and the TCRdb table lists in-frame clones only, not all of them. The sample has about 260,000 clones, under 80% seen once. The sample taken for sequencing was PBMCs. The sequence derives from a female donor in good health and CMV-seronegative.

The DNA for the CDR3 is TGTGCCAGCAGCTTGGGGGACTTCTTCTATGAGCAGTTCTTC. It is translated as CASSLGDFFYEQFF. This chain connects TRBV5-4 to TRBJ2-1, with D possibly being TRBD2 (6 bases). The V end was cut by 0 bases, the J end by 8 bases, with 12 bases between. Germline V CDR1 and CDR2: SGHNT, YYREEE (reference sequence). The CDR3 length is 14 residues.